The clone carrying this T cell receptor (beta chain) was observed a handful of times. The data were taken from a study of spatial heterogeneity in lung cancer. Study in general: Combinations of a unique TCR and a UMI were tallied in raw reads, and on average each appeared more than ten times.

Every molecule of TCR cDNA had its own unique molecular identifier. TCRdb analysed the 5' RACE reads with MiXCR anew, one entry per CDR3 protein. The table includes about 92,000 distinct CDR3 sequences, approximately 12% detected once. Time point of the sample: sample taken at primary tumor resection. Whole RNA obtained from tumor, nontumor lung or frozen PBMC underwent sequencing without sorting. Samples were donated by 72 untreated early-stage non-small cell lung cancer patients. The germline V and J ends were trimmed by 4 bases and 4 bases, with 15 bases remaining between them. The CDR3 contains 14 residues. The V gene's germline CDR1 is SGHRS and CDR2 YFSETQ.

Source: PBMCs, taken at surgery. The receptor's source is a male donor with early-stage non-small cell lung cancer. The V and J genes are TRBV5-1 and TRBJ2-7; D possibly corresponds to TRBD2 (6 bases). The CDR3 nucleotides are TGCGCCAGCAGCACCACGGGACTCTTTTACGAGCAGTACTTC. This encodes CASSTTGLFYEQYF.